The T cell receptor (beta chain) described here comes from a study of T cells in Graves' hyperthyroidism and ophthalmopathy. V was shortened by 2 bases and J by 2 bases, with 9 bases between the two germline ends. Germline CDR1 and CDR2: SEHNR and FQNEAQ (reference sequence). The length of the CDR3 is 15 residues. This clonotype occurred a few times. Amplified TCR beta CDR3 regions derived from RNA transcripts. TCR CDR3 regions were first amplified by RT-PCR with HTBI primers. From the multiplex PCR reads, TCRdb called clonotypes with MiXCR, one entry per CDR3 protein. The top ten clones hold 9% to 9.5% of a sample with about 360,000 distinct CDR3 sequences, roughly 13% of them seen once.

The clonotype comes from a woman between 18 and 30 years old with Graves' hyperthyroidism. Sample: blood. The chain carries TRBV7-9 and TRBJ2-2; D gene unclear. The CDR3 DNA sequence: TGTGCCAGCAGCTTAAGGGCAGCTAACACCGGGGAGCTGTTTTTT. Translated, it gives CASSLRAANTGELFF.